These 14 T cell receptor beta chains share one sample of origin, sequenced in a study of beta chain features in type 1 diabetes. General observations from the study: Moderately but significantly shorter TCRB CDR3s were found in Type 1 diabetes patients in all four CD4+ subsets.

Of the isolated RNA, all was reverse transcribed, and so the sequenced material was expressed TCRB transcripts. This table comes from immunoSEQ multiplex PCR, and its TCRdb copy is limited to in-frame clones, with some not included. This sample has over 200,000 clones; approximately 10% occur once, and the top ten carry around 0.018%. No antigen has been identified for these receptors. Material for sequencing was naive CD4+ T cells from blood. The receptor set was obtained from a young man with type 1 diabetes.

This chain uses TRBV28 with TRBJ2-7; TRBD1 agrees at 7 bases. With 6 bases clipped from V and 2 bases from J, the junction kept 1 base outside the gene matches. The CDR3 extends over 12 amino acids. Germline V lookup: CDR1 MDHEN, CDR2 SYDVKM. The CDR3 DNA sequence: TGTGCCAGCAGGGACAGGCCCTACGAGCAGTACTTC. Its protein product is CASRDRPYEQYF.

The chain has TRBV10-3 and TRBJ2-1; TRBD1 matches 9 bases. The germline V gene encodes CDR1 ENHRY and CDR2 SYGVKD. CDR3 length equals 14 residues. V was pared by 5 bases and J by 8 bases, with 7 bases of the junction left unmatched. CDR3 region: CAISRDRAGDEQFF. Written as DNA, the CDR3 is TGTGCCATCAGTAGGGACAGGGCGGGTGATGAGCAGTTCTTC.

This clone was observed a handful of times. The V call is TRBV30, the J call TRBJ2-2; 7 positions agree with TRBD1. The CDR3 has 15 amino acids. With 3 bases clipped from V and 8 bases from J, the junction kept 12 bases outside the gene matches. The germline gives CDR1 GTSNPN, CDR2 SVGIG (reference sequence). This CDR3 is CAWSLADRTGGELFF. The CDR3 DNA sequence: TGTGCCTGGAGCCTTGCGGACAGGACCGGGGGGGAGCTGTTTTTT.

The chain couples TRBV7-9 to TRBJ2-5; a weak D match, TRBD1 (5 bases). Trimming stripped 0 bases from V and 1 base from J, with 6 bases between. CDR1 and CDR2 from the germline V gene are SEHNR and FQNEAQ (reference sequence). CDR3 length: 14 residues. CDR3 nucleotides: TGTGCCAGCAGCTTAGCGACAGTCCAAGAGACCCAGTACTTC. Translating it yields CASSLATVQETQYF.

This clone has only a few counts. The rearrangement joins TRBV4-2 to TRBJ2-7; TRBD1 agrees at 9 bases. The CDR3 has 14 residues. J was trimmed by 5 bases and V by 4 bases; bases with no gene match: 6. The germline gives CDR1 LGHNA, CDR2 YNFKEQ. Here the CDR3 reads CASSLHRGPDEQYF. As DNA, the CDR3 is TGTGCCAGCAGCCTTCACAGGGGGCCTGACGAGCAGTACTTC.

CDR3 protein: CASSVNRADNEKLFF. In DNA form, the CDR3 reads TGCGCCAGCAGCGTGAACAGGGCCGATAATGAAAAACTGTTTTTT. This chain links TRBV5-1 with TRBJ1-4; the D gene is possibly TRBD1 (6 bases). V was trimmed by 4 bases and J by 4 bases, leaving 14 bases between them. Per germline, CDR1 SGHRS and CDR2 YFSETQ. CDR3 length: 15 amino acids.

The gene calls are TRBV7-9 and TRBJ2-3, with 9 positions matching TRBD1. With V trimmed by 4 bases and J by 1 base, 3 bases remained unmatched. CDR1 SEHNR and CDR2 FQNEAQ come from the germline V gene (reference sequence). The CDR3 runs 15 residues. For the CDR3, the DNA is TGTGCCAGCAGCTCGGGACAGGGAGGCACAGATACGCAGTATTTT. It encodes CASSSGQGGTDTQYF. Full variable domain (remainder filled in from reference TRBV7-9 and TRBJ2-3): DTGVSQNPRHKITKRGQNVTFRCDPISEHNRLYWYRQTLGQGPEFLTYFQNEAQLEKSRLLSDRFSAERPKGSFSTLEIQRTEQGDSAMYLCASSSGQGGTDTQYFGPGTRLTVL.

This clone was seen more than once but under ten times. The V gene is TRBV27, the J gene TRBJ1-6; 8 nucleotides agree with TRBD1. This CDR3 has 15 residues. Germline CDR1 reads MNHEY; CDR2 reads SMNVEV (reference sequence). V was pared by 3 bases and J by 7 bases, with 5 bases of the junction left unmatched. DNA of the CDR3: TGTGCCAGCAGTTTCCCCGGACAGGGAAATTCACCCCTCCACTTT. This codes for CASSFPGQGNSPLHF.

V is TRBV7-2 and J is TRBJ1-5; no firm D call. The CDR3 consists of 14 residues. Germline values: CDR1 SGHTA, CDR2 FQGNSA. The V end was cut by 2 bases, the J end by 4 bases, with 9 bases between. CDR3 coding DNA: TGTGCCAGCAGCTTAAATGCAGCGAATCAGCCCCAGCATTTT. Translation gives CASSLNAANQPQHF. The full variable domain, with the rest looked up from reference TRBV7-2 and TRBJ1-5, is GAGVSQSPSNKVTEKGKDVELRCDPISGHTALYWYRQSLGQGLEFLIYFQGNSAPDKSGLPSDRFSAERTGGSVSTLTIQRTQQEDSAVYLCASSLNAANQPQHFGDGTRLSIL.

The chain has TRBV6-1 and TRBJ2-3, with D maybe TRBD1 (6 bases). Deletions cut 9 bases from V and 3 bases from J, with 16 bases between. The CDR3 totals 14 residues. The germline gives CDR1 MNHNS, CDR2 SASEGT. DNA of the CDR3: TGTGCCAGTTCCCGGGACAAGGTTACAGATACGCAGTATTTT. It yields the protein CASSRDKVTDTQYF.

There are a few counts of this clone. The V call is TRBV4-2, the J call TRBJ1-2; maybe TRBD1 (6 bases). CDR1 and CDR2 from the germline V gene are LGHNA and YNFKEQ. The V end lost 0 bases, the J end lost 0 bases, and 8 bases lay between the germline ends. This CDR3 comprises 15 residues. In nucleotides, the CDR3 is TGTGCCAGCAGCCAAGATACAGGGACTAACTATGGCTACACCTTC. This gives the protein CASSQDTGTNYGYTF.

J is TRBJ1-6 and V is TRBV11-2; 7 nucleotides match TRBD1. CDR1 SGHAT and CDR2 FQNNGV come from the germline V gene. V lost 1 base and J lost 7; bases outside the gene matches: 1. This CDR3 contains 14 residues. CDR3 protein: CASSLVDRNSPLHF. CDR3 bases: TGTGCCAGCAGCTTAGTGGACAGGAATTCACCCCTCCACTTT.

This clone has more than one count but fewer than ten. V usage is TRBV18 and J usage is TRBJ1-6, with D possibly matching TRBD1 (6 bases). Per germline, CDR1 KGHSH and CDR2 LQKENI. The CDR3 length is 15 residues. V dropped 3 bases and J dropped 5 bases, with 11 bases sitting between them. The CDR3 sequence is CASSPRAGDNSPLHF. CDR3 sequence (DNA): TGTGCCAGCTCACCCCGTGCAGGGGATAATTCACCCCTCCACTTT.

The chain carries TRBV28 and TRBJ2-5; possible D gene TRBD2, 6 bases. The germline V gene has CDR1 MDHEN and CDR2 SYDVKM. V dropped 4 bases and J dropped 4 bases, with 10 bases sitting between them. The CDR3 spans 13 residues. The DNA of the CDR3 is TGTGCCAGCAGTTCAGCGGGCCCAGAGACCCAGTACTTC. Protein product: CASSSAGPETQYF. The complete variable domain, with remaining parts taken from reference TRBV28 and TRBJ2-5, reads DVKVTQSSRYLVKRTGEKVFLECVQDMDHENMFWYRQDPGLGLRLIYFSYDVKMKEKGDIPEGYSVSREKKERFSLILESASTNQTSMYLCASSSAGPETQYFGPGTRLLVL.